The sequence of this T cell receptor (beta chain) was determined in a study of blood T cell repertoires in COVID-19. Looked up from germline, CDR1 is SGDLS and CDR2 is YYNGEE. The CDR3 covers 18 residues. With 1 base clipped from V and 3 bases from J, the junction kept 11 bases outside the gene matches. Authors' analysis steps: Amplification of reference gene primers was used by the study to estimate nucleated cell counts. Sequenced by immunoSEQ multiplex PCR; TCRdb stores in-frame clones only, minus some. The DNA gave D and trimming, while V, J and clone size come from that table. The sample consists of 55,000 to 80,000 clones, more than 75% of them appearing once.

The sample consisted of peripheral blood. The sequence was obtained from a human donor in a cohort sampled during active COVID-19. This chain connects TRBV9 to TRBJ2-1; 9 bases fit TRBD2. In nucleotides, the CDR3 is TGTGCCAGCAGCGTAAGAATGGGGCGGGAGGGAGTCTACAATGAGCAGTTCTTC. Protein product: CASSVRMGREGVYNEQFF.